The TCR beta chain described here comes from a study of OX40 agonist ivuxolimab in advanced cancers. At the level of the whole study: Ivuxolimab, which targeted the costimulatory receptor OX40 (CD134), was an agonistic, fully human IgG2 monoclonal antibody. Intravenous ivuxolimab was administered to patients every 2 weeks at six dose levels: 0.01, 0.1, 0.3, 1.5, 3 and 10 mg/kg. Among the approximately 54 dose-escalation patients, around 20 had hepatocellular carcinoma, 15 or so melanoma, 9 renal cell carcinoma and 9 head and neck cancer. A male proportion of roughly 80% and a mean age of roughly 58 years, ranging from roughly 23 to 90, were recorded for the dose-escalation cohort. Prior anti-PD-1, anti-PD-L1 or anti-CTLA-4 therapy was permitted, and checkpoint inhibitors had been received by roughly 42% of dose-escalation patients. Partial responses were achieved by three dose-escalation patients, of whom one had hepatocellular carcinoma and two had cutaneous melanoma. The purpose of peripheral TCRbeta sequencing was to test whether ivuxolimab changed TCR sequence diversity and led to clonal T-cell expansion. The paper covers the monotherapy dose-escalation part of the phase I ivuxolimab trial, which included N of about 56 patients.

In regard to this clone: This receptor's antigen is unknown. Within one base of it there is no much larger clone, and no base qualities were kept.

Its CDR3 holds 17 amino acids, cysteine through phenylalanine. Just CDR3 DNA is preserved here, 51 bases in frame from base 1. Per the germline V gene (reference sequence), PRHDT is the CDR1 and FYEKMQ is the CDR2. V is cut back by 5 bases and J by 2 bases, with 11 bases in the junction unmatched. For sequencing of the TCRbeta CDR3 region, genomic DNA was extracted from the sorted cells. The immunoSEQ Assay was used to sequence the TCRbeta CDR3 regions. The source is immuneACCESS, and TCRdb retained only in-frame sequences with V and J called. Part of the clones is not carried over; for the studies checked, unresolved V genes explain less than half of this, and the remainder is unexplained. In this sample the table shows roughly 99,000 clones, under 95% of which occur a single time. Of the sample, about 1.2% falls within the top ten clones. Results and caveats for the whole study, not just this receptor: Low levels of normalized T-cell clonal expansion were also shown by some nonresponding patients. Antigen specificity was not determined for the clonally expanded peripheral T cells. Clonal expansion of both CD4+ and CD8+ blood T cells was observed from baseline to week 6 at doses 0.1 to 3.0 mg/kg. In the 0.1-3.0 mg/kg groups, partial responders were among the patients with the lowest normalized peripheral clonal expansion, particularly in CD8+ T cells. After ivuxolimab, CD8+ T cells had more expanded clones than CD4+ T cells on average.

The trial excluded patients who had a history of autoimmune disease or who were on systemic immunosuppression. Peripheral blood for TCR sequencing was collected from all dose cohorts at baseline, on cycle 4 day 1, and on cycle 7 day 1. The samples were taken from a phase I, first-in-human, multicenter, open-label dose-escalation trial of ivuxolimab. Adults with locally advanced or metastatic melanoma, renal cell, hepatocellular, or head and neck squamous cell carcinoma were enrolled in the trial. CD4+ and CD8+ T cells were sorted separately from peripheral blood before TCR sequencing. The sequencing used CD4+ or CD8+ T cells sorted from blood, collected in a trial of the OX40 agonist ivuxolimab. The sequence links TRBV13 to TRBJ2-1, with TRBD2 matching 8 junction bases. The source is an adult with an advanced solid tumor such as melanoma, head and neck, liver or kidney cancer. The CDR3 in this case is CASSHTRLAPTYNEQFF. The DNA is TGTGCCAGCAGCCATACTCGACTAGCGCCCACCTACAATGAGCAGTTCTTC.